Shown below are 16 T cell receptor beta chains from a single sample sequenced in a study of blood T cell repertoires in COVID-19. The assay was immunoSEQ multiplex PCR, and TCRdb's table has in-frame clones only and misses some. The sample gives some 80,000 clones, about four fifths of which show up once; approximately 7% is in the top ten. Input material: peripheral blood. The receptors originated from a human donor in a cohort sampled during active COVID-19.

This clone has just a few counts. The chain uses TRBV7-9 and TRBJ1-2, with 7 positions matching TRBD1. The germline CDR1 and CDR2 sequences are SEHNR and FQNEAQ (reference sequence). V gave up 2 bases and J gave up 7 bases; unmatched junction bases: 13. This CDR3 spans 16 amino acids. CDR3 nucleotide sequence: TGTGCCAGCAGCTTAACTGGTCTAGGGGGCTGGTCTGGCTACACCTTC. It translates to CASSLTGLGGWSGYTF. Variable domain in full (rest from reference TRBV7-9 and TRBJ1-2): DTGVSQNPRHKITKRGQNVTFRCDPISEHNRLYWYRQTLGQGPEFLTYFQNEAQLEKSRLLSDRFSAERPKGSFSTLEIQRTEQGDSAMYLCASSLTGLGGWSGYTFGSGTRLTVV.

The rearrangement uses TRBV3-1 (or the pseudogene TRBV3-2) and TRBJ2-7; TRBD1 is a possible D gene (5 bases). Germline loops: CDR1 LGHDT, CDR2 YNNKEL (reference sequence). The CDR3 runs to 15 residues. V lost 4 bases and J 2 bases, leaving 15 bases between the germline ends. CDR3 in amino acids: CASSLRQISPYEQYF. The CDR3, as DNA: TGTGCCAGCAGCCTAAGACAGATCTCACCCTACGAGCAGTACTTC.

The chain combines TRBV7-8 with TRBJ2-7; 8 nucleotides align to TRBD1. With 1 base clipped from V and 3 bases from J, the junction kept 8 bases outside the gene matches. Germline values: CDR1 SGHVS, CDR2 FQNEAQ. The CDR3 covers 16 residues. This CDR3 reads CASSLEVRGQDYEQYF. The CDR3 DNA reads as TGTGCCAGCAGCTTAGAGGTCCGGGGACAGGACTACGAGCAGTACTTC. Together with reference TRBV7-8 and TRBJ2-7, the CDR3 gives the full variable domain: GAGVSQSPRYKVAKRGQDVALRCDPISGHVSLFWYQQALGQGPEFLTYFQNEAQLDKSGLPSDRFFAERPEGSVSTLKIQRTQQEDSAVYLCASSLEVRGQDYEQYFGPGTRLTVT.

The rearrangement joins TRBV18 to TRBJ2-7, with D perhaps TRBD2 (6 bases). CDR3 length equals 13 residues. V shed 6 bases and J shed 3 bases, with 12 bases lying between them. Germline V gene sequence: CDR1 KGHSH, CDR2 LQKENI. The CDR3 DNA follows: TGTGCCAGCTCCCGGGACGGGGGCTACGAGCAGTACTTC. This codes for CASSRDGGYEQYF.

The chain has TRBV11-3 and TRBJ2-1; D might be TRBD1 (5 bases). Germline values: CDR1 SGHNT, CDR2 YENEEA. The CDR3 loop spans 15 amino acids. Trimming stripped 5 bases from V and 4 bases from J, with 15 bases between. The CDR3 is CASSPRQTAYNEQFF. CDR3 nucleotides: TGTGCCAGCAGCCCGAGACAGACCGCGTACAATGAGCAGTTCTTC.

The V gene is TRBV5-6, the J gene TRBJ2-3, with TRBD2 matching over 10 bases. CDR3 size: 18 residues. Germline V gene data show CDR1 as SGHDT and CDR2 as YYEEEE. V was pared by 2 bases and J by 3 bases, with 12 bases of the junction left unmatched. CDR3 DNA: TGTGCCAGCAGCTTCGTAGGGATTAGCGGGGGGTTAACAGATACGCAGTATTTT. It is translated as CASSFVGISGGLTDTQYF. Using reference TRBV5-6 and TRBJ2-3 for the parts outside the CDR3, the full variable domain is DAGVTQSPTHLIKTRGQQVTLRCSPKSGHDTVSWYQQALGQGPQFIFQYYEEEERQRGNFPDRFSGHQFPNYSSELNVNALLLGDSALYLCASSFVGISGGLTDTQYFGPGTRLTVL.

V usage is TRBV19 and J usage is TRBJ1-5, with D possibly matching TRBD1 (5 bases). This CDR3 has 14 residues. The germline gives CDR1 LNHDA, CDR2 SQIVND (reference sequence). V was pared by 5 bases and J by 1 base, with 9 bases between. The CDR3 nucleotides read TGTGCCAGTAGTTCAGGGTGGAGCAATCAGCCCCAGCATTTT. Translating it yields CASSSGWSNQPQHF.

This chain uses TRBV6-6 with TRBJ2-5; D not certain. Trimming removed 0 bases at V and 2 bases at J, with 13 bases between. Germline V gene lookup returns CDR1 MNHNY and CDR2 SVGAGI (reference sequence). There are 16 residues in the CDR3. This CDR3 is CASSYSPPTIQETQYF. The CDR3 nucleotides read TGTGCCAGCAGTTACTCCCCCCCAACTATTCAAGAGACCCAGTACTTC.

The chain employs TRBV3-1 (or the pseudogene TRBV3-2) and TRBJ1-3, with TRBD1 matching over 10 bases. The CDR3 contains 14 residues. The germline V gene has CDR1 LGHDT and CDR2 YNNKEL (reference sequence). With 7 bases clipped from V and 8 bases from J, the junction kept 8 bases outside the gene matches. The CDR3 reads CASTTTGGADTIYF. The CDR3 bases are TGTGCCAGCACAACGACAGGGGGCGCGGACACCATATATTTT.

CDR3: CASSGDRGGWTEAFF. The DNA for the CDR3 is TGTGCCAGCAGCGGGGACAGGGGAGGGTGGACTGAAGCTTTCTTT. The chain employs TRBV7-2 and TRBJ1-1, with 10 bases aligning to TRBD1. Germline V lookup: CDR1 SGHTA, CDR2 FQGNSA. The CDR3 spans 15 residues. Trimming took 5 bases from V and 5 from J; bases not matched to a gene: 8.

This clone was recorded many times. Different DNA sequences within this sample yield the same CDR3. This chain uses TRBV12-3 or TRBV12-4 with TRBJ2-7; 7 bases match TRBD1. Trimming cost V 5 bases and J 4 bases; bases outside gene matches: 2. This CDR3 spans 12 amino acids. In DNA, the CDR3 is TGTGCCAGCAGTCCGGGACAGTACGAGCAGTACTTC. Translation gives CASSPGQYEQYF.

Points on this clone: An end of the junction does not agree with germline; a read error may underlie this. The rearrangement joins TRBV19 to TRBJ1-1, with a tentative D call TRBD1 (6 bases). Germline V gene data show CDR1 as LNHDA and CDR2 as SQIVND (reference sequence). This CDR3 region has 17 residues. CDR3 amino acids: CASIIGPGQKRNTEAFF. The DNA for the CDR3 is TGTGCCAGTATTATAGGCCCCGGACAGAAACGAAACACTGAAGCTTTCTTT.

The V and J genes are TRBV7-9 and TRBJ1-1, with D hard to call. V gave up 6 bases and J gave up 7 bases, with 18 bases separating them. CDR3 length: 14 residues. CDR1 and CDR2 from the germline V gene are SEHNR and FQNEAQ (reference sequence). In nucleotides, the CDR3 is TGTGCCAGCAGTCAAGACTCCGCGACGTATGAAGCTTTCTTT. Amino acids: CASSQDSATYEAFF.

The rearrangement uses TRBV7-9 and TRBJ2-2; 8 positions match TRBD2. The junction had 4 bases not matched to a gene; V was cut back by 3 bases and J by 7 bases. Germline CDR1 and CDR2: SEHNR and FQNEAQ (reference sequence). There are 14 residues in the CDR3. CDR3 protein: CASSLRGDGGELFF. The CDR3, as DNA: TGTGCCAGCAGCTTGCGGGGGGATGGCGGGGAGCTGTTTTTT.

The V call is TRBV5-1, the J call TRBJ1-1, with 7 bases identical to TRBD1. This CDR3 comprises 13 residues. Looked up from germline, CDR1 is SGHRS and CDR2 is YFSETQ. Trimming removed 5 bases from V and 4 bases from J; junction bases left unmatched: 5. The CDR3 coding sequence is TGCGCCAGCAGTGACAGGGAGGCCACTGAAGCTTTCTTT. Encoded protein: CASSDREATEAFF.

The chain carries TRBV5-1 and TRBJ2-2; TRBD2 might be the D (5 bases). This CDR3 comprises 14 residues. V shed 5 bases and J shed 2 bases, with 10 bases lying between them. The germline V gene encodes CDR1 SGHRS and CDR2 YFSETQ. The CDR3 region has the DNA TGCGCCAGCAGACTAGTACGCAACACCGGGGAGCTGTTTTTT. Amino acid sequence: CASRLVRNTGELFF.